These 21 T cell receptor beta chains came from one sample sequenced in a study of OX40 agonist ivuxolimab in advanced cancers. The data were produced by immunoSEQ multiplex PCR, yet TCRdb's version contains in-frame clones alone and is incomplete. The data hold 65,000 to 80,000 clones, with roughly 80% observed a single time. The source material was CD4+ or CD8+ T cells sorted from blood, sampled in a trial of the OX40 agonist ivuxolimab. The source is an adult with an advanced solid tumor such as melanoma, head and neck, liver or kidney cancer.

The chain couples TRBV4-2 to TRBJ2-3, with a weak D call TRBD2 (6 bases). This CDR3 spans 17 amino acids. Per the germline V gene, CDR1 is LGHNA and CDR2 is YNFKEQ. V was cut by 0 bases and J by 4 bases, with 17 bases left in between. The CDR3 loop is CASSQDPAGSPSDTQYF. The CDR3 DNA follows: TGTGCCAGCAGCCAAGATCCCGCGGGGAGCCCCTCAGATACGCAGTATTTT.

This chain uses TRBV30 with TRBJ1-2, with D hard to call. The germline gives CDR1 GTSNPN, CDR2 SVGIG (reference sequence). The V end was cut by 1 base, the J end by 6 bases, with 6 bases between. The CDR3 has 11 amino acids. The CDR3 spells CAWSGADGYTF. CDR3 nucleotides: TGTGCCTGGAGTGGGGCAGATGGCTACACCTTC.

The chain carries TRBV28 and TRBJ1-2; D unresolved. The CDR3 has 13 amino acids. Trimming pared 3 bases from V and 4 bases from J, leaving 9 bases between. Germline V CDR1 and CDR2: MDHEN, SYDVKM. The CDR3 DNA reads as TGTGCCAGCAGTTTCGGGCAGGTCTATGGCTACACCTTC. Its translation is CASSFGQVYGYTF.

The chain combines TRBV5-1 with TRBJ2-5; 8 nucleotides match TRBD1. J gave up 5 bases and V 2 bases, and 8 bases lay outside the gene matches. The germline V gene has CDR1 SGHRS and CDR2 YFSETQ. CDR3 length: 15 residues. CDR3 loop: CASSFATGAEETQYF. The CDR3 DNA follows: TGCGCCAGCAGCTTTGCGACAGGGGCCGAGGAGACCCAGTACTTC.

The rearrangement joins TRBV6-6 to TRBJ1-2, with D unclear. There are 15 residues in the CDR3. Germline V gene sequence: CDR1 MNHNY, CDR2 SVGAGI (reference sequence). V was cut by 2 bases and J by 0 bases, with 10 bases left in between. CDR3 amino acids: CASSYDLVSNYGYTF. The DNA for the CDR3 is TGTGCCAGCAGTTACGATTTGGTCTCTAACTATGGCTACACCTTC.

This sequence joins TRBV6-1 and TRBJ2-7, with TRBD1 as a possible D gene (5 bases). The CDR3 length is 13 residues. The germline gives CDR1 MNHNS, CDR2 SASEGT. Trimming took 6 bases from V and 0 from J, leaving 9 bases between them. The CDR3 coding sequence is TGTGCCAGCAGGAGACAGAGCTCCTACGAGCAGTACGTC. Translation gives CASRRQSSYEQYV.

This clone was counted once. The CDR3 spells CASSPSDSNNEQFF. Here the CDR3 DNA reads TGTGCCAGCAGCCCTTCGGACTCGAACAATGAGCAGTTCTTC. V usage is TRBV6-1 and J usage is TRBJ2-1; tentatively, D is TRBD2 (5 bases). V was shortened by 6 bases and J by 5 bases, with 14 bases between the two germline ends. Germline CDR1 is MNHNS and CDR2 is SASEGT. This CDR3 region has 14 residues.

The genes are TRBV11-1 and TRBJ2-3; D gene unclear. The CDR3 consists of 14 residues. V lost 0 bases, J lost 3 bases, and 7 bases lay in between. Germline CDR1 reads SGHAT; CDR2 reads FQDESV (reference sequence). The CDR3 DNA reads TGTGCCAGCAGCTTAGCGCAATGGACAGATACGCAGTATTTT. It specifies CASSLAQWTDTQYF.

V is TRBV19 and J is TRBJ2-5; D remains ambiguous. This CDR3 has 13 residues. The germline gives CDR1 LNHDA, CDR2 SQIVND (reference sequence). Trimming took 3 bases from V and 4 from J, leaving 9 bases between them. This CDR3 reads CASSMEPGETQYF. CDR3 sequence (DNA): TGTGCCAGTAGTATGGAGCCTGGAGAGACCCAGTACTTC.

The J gene is TRBJ2-1, the V gene TRBV18; 12 bases agree with TRBD2. Germline assignment: CDR1 KGHSH and CDR2 LQKENI. V gave up 5 bases and J gave up 4 bases; unmatched junction bases: 6. This CDR3 contains 16 residues. CDR3 amino acids: CASSSLLAGGYNEQFF. CDR3 DNA sequence: TGTGCCAGCTCAAGCCTACTAGCGGGGGGTTACAATGAGCAGTTCTTC.

The J gene is TRBJ2-5, the V gene TRBV6-5, with D possibly matching TRBD2 (5 bases). Deletions cut 0 bases from V and 3 bases from J, with 8 bases between. The CDR3 sequence is 14 residues long. CDR1 and CDR2 (germline): MNHEY, SVGAGI. The CDR3 sequence: CASSYSRGEETQYF. The CDR3 region has the DNA TGTGCCAGCAGTTACTCCCGGGGAGAAGAGACCCAGTACTTC.

The sample holds a few counts of this clone. Different DNA sequences within this sample yield the same CDR3. The rearrangement links TRBV5-1 to TRBJ2-2; D is perhaps TRBD2 (6 bases). The germline gives CDR1 SGHRS, CDR2 YFSETQ. This CDR3 spans 16 amino acids. Trimming shortened V by 2 bases and J by 1 base, and 12 bases separated the two germline ends. In nucleotides, the CDR3 is TGCGCCAGCAGCTTTTCCGGAGGGAGGAACACCGGGGAGCTGTTTTTT. Translated: CASSFSGGRNTGELFF. Variable domain in full (rest from reference TRBV5-1 and TRBJ2-2): KAGVTQTPRYLIKTRGQQVTLSCSPISGHRSVSWYQQTPGQGLQFLFEYFSETQRNKGNFPGRFSGRQFSNSRSEMNVSTLELGDSALYLCASSFSGGRNTGELFFGEGSRLTVL.

This clone was recorded a few times. The V gene is TRBV6-1, the J gene TRBJ1-2; the D gene is possibly TRBD1 (5 bases). The V and J ends lost 7 bases and 3 bases respectively, with 12 bases between them. This CDR3 has 13 residues. Germline-derived CDR1 and CDR2 are MNHNS and SASEGT. In DNA form, the CDR3 reads TGTGCCAGCAAAAGGGGCGGAGACTATGGCTACACCTTC. Its protein is CASKRGGDYGYTF.

CDR3 loop: CASSFWGTAYEQYV. The CDR3 region has the DNA TGTGCCAGCAGCTTTTGGGGAACTGCCTACGAGCAGTACGTC. The chain employs TRBV11-3 and TRBJ2-7; no firm D call. V shed 3 bases and J shed 2 bases, with 11 bases lying between them. The CDR3 loop spans 14 amino acids. Germline CDR1 is SGHNT and CDR2 is YENEEA.

The chain recombines TRBV5-1 with TRBJ2-3, with unresolved D. This CDR3 spans 15 amino acids. The V end lost 0 bases, the J end lost 1 base, and 9 bases lay between the germline ends. Germline CDR1 SGHRS, CDR2 YFSETQ. The CDR3 region is CASSLGSDGTDTQYF. The CDR3 region has the DNA TGCGCCAGCAGCTTGGGTTCAGACGGCACAGATACGCAGTATTTT. Filled out from reference TRBV5-1 and TRBJ2-3, the complete variable domain reads KAGVTQTPRYLIKTRGQQVTLSCSPISGHRSVSWYQQTPGQGLQFLFEYFSETQRNKGNFPGRFSGRQFSNSRSEMNVSTLELGDSALYLCASSLGSDGTDTQYFGPGTRLTVL.

V usage is TRBV10-3 and J usage is TRBJ2-2, with 9 bases aligning to TRBD1. The V segment lost 10 bases and the J segment 3 bases; nucleotides outside the gene matches: 9. Germline V gene lookup returns CDR1 ENHRY and CDR2 SYGVKD. This CDR3 region has 15 residues. The CDR3 spells CASSLRDRDTGELFF. As DNA, the CDR3 is TGTGCCAGCAGCCTCCGGGACAGGGACACCGGGGAGCTGTTTTTT.

The chain links TRBV9 to TRBJ2-2, with TRBD2 identical over 7 bases. The length of the CDR3 is 16 residues. CDR1 is SGDLS, CDR2 YYNGEE, per germline. V lost 1 base, J lost 3 bases, and 6 bases stayed unmatched. The CDR3: CASSVRPSGDTGELFF. DNA of the CDR3: TGTGCCAGCAGCGTACGCCCGAGCGGGGACACCGGGGAGCTGTTTTTT.

The rearrangement uses TRBV9 and TRBJ2-3; 10 bases line up with TRBD2. CDR3 size: 17 residues. Germline-derived CDR1 and CDR2 are SGDLS and YYNGEE. The V and J ends lost 0 bases and 4 bases, in that order; junction bases with no gene match: 8. CDR3 sequence (DNA): TGTGCCAGCAGCGTAGGTGGAGCGGGGGGGTTTGCAGATACGCAGTATTTT. Amino acids: CASSVGGAGGFADTQYF.

V is TRBV18 and J is TRBJ2-1, with TRBD1 identical over 9 bases. Trimming took 2 bases from V and 5 from J; bases not matched to a gene: 7. The germline gives CDR1 KGHSH, CDR2 LQKENI. There are 16 residues in the CDR3. The CDR3 spells CASSPRQGDPNNEQFF. CDR3 nucleotides: TGTGCCAGCTCACCAAGACAGGGGGACCCTAACAATGAGCAGTTCTTC.

The rearrangement links TRBV29-1 to TRBJ2-1; D gene uncertain. Germline CDR1 SQVTM, CDR2 ANQGSEA. The CDR3 has 13 residues. Trimming removed 6 bases at V and 5 bases at J, with 14 bases between. Here the CDR3 reads CSVSPLVDNEQFF. The CDR3 DNA follows: TGCAGCGTGTCCCCTTTAGTCGACAATGAGCAGTTCTTC.

This clone turned up a few times. V usage is TRBV4-1 and J usage is TRBJ2-6; D call uncertain. CDR3 length: 16 residues. V gave up 0 bases and J gave up 0 bases, with 6 bases separating them. The germline V gene has CDR1 MGHRA and CDR2 YSYEKL. CDR3 DNA: TGCGCCAGCAGCCAAGATGACTTCTCTGGGGCCAACGTCCTGACTTTC. Its translation is CASSQDDFSGANVLTF.